The source of this TCR beta chain is a study of regulatory T cells in long-lasting Graves disease. Specified time point: newly diagnosed GD, antithyroid drugs for less than 3 months. Following extraction of RNA from PBMCs, that RNA was used to make the TCR library. The TCR beta library used iRepertoire HTBI primers with Arm-PCR amplification of CDR3. MiXCR, run by TCRdb on the multiplex PCR reads, gives a single entry per CDR3 protein. The sample lists about 560,000 distinct CDR3 sequences, more than 15% occurring once. Germline CDR1 is LGHNT and CDR2 is FRNRAP. This CDR3 comprises 13 residues. The germline V and J ends were trimmed by 1 base and 2 bases, with 6 bases remaining between them. This same sample was also taken into another study, of T cells in Graves' hyperthyroidism and ophthalmopathy.

This specimen consisted of peripheral blood mononuclear cells (PBMCs), obtained at new diagnosis, from a patient treated with antithyroid drugs. The TCR sequence derives from a young man with Graves disease. The V and J genes are TRBV12-5 and TRBJ2-7, with D unclear. The chain's CDR3 is CASGLGQAYEQYF. The CDR3 DNA follows: TGTGCTAGTGGTTTGGGACAAGCCTACGAGCAGTACTTC.